This record concerns one TCR beta chain sequence. Its antigen is still unknown. Drawing of blood for sampling happened at baseline, at cycle 4 day 1, and at cycle 7 day 1. Libraries were prepared by immunoSEQ multiplex PCR; TCRdb keeps only in-frame clonotypes and omits some of them. The profile shows roughly 96,000 clones, roughly four fifths of them singletons. Trimming took off 4 bases at V and 0 bases at J, with 19 bases between the two ends. Per germline, CDR1 SGHNT and CDR2 YYREEE (reference sequence). The CDR3 consists of 17 residues. The sample belongs to a study of OX40 agonist ivuxolimab in advanced cancers. Points from the study as a whole: At 0.1 to 3.0 mg/kg, clonal expansion of CD4+ and CD8+ blood T cells had occurred by week 6.

The input for sequencing was CD4+ or CD8+ T cells sorted from blood, taken in a trial of the OX40 agonist ivuxolimab. The chain links TRBV5-4 to TRBJ1-1; TRBD1 might be the D (6 bases). This TCR derives from an adult with an advanced solid tumor such as melanoma, head and neck, liver or kidney cancer. The DNA for the CDR3 is TGTGCCAGCAGCGACGGGCAATGGGACACTATGAACACTGAAGCTTTCTTT. Translated: CASSDGQWDTMNTEAFF.